The entry below gives a single T cell receptor (beta chain) sequence along with its context. Its antigen is undetermined. CDR3 length: 15 amino acids. J was trimmed by 3 bases and V by 3 bases; bases with no gene match: 5. Germline values: CDR1 MGHDK, CDR2 SYGVNS. This record belongs to a study of cytomegalovirus exposure and HLA in healthy donors. The study ran its PCR with 60 Vbeta and 13 Jbeta primers. Method: immunoSEQ multiplex PCR; TCRdb's copy keeps in-frame clones and lacks some. The top ten clones hold roughly 4% of a sample with about 150,000 clones, approximately 81% of them seen once. The donors, nominally healthy at sampling, likely had unrecorded immune exposures. Overall study findings and caveats: For TCR beta chains, V- and J-gene trimming was later linked to a missense DCLRE1C variant. Under 20,000 TCR beta sequences were associated with HLA alleles at 0.05 false discovery rate in a later analysis. Follow-up analysis seemed to connect common viral pathogens with several of the most significant clusters identified.

The TCR sequence derives from a woman in her 40s in good health and CMV-seropositive. This sequence joins TRBV25-1 and TRBJ1-5, with 7 bases matching TRBD1. Sequenced input: PBMCs. The CDR3 sequence is CASSEAGQPNQPQHF. CDR3 nucleotide sequence: TGTGCCAGCAGTGAGGCGGGACAGCCCAATCAGCCCCAGCATTTT.